This TCR beta chain stems from a study of cytomegalovirus exposure and HLA in healthy donors. Nominally healthy donors were sampled, though unrecorded immune exposures were likely. Comments on this clone: Its antigen is unknown.

CDR3 length: 15 residues. Germline assignment: CDR1 SGHRS and CDR2 YFSETQ. Between the trimmed V and J ends, which lost 2 bases and 2 bases, there was a span of 14 bases. The PCR contained 60 Vbeta and 13 Jbeta primers. The protocol was immunoSEQ multiplex PCR, while the TCRdb copy is restricted to in-frame clones and leaves out a portion. Of approximately 220,000 clones listed, about four fifths were seen once; the top ten hold roughly 6%. Overall study findings and caveats: A link between a missense DCLRE1C variant and TCR beta V- and J-gene trimming emerged from a later analysis. From TCR beta sequences, most subjects' HLA-A and HLA-B alleles were reportedly predicted accurately.

This sequence originates from a man between 35 and 55 years old in good health and CMV-seropositive. The chain has TRBV5-1 and TRBJ2-7; D gene ambiguous. Sequencing input: PBMCs. CDR3 sequence reads: CASSFVQAAPYEQYF. CDR3 in DNA: TGCGCCAGCAGCTTTGTCCAAGCAGCGCCCTACGAGCAGTACTTC.